This is a list of T cell receptor beta chains from one sample in a study of patients and donors after allogeneic stem cell transplantation. MiXCR was run by TCRdb on the RT-PCR reads, yielding one entry per CDR3 protein. The sample records about 57,000 distinct CDR3 sequences, about an eighth being singletons. Sequences were obtained from blood, either unsorted or a sorted T cell fraction (not recorded which). The receptors were sampled from a human donor who was either an allogeneic HSCT recipient or a stem cell or donor lymphocyte infusion donor (not recorded which). It is not recorded whose cells these are; they may come from a transplant donor. CDR3s include the opening cysteine and the closing phenylalanine or tryptophan.

CDR3 protein	V gene
CASSQLGVQETQYF	TRBV7-9
CSVEDSSLTYEQYF	TRBV29-1
CSVEDRWGQETQYF	TRBV29-1
CASSLVARRTSSSYEQYF	TRBV12-3/TRBV12-4
CASSLDQVGQFF	TRBV5-5
CASSLSTENTEAFF	TRBV5-1
CASSFKDTFTGELFF	TRBV27
CSVTDEQFF	TRBV29-1
CASSLLYNEQFF	TRBV7-2
CASTTQWSGGNTEAFF	TRBV11-3
CASSYPQIDIKYGYTF	TRBV6-2/TRBV6-3
CAISGTSGIYNEQFF	TRBV10-3
CASSPGTSGSGTGELFF	TRBV7-9
CASSPQRGPGYTF	TRBV18
CASSPWTGEGTEAFF	TRBV3-1
CASSIRQGRKTDTQYF	TRBV5-4
CASSLYLGSYNSPLHF	TRBV12-3/TRBV12-4
CATRNPGLNNYGYTF	TRBV15
CASSWSLGLQETQYF	TRBV27
CSGRTGVVDTQYF	TRBV29-1
CASSLDSGNTIYF	TRBV5-1
CASSSVVVSYEQYF	TRBV28
CASSHDRGTDTQYF	TRBV7-9
CATSGGKSETQYF	TRBV24-1
CASSLIAGDLSYNEQFF	TRBV5-1
CASSPRLAGLILSYNEQFF	TRBV6-1
CATSRDRKAGGGYTF	TRBV15
CASSSSSTDTQYF	TRBV18
CASSKTMWGVVLDEQFF	TRBV6-6
CSAQWASGREFYEQYF	TRBV20-1
CASSSSPPCLYF	TRBV7-6
CASSHNTGAAISGANVLTF	TRBV11-2
CASTSNNEQFF	TRBV13
CASSFETGMFTGTQYF	TRBV27
CSAEEVTDTQYF	TRBV20-1
CASSVGQQGTNEKLFF	TRBV9
CSAAAGTSGNNEQFF	TRBV20-1
CASRAGLVTEAFF	TRBV10-1
CASSLVPLAGVADTQYF	TRBV7-2